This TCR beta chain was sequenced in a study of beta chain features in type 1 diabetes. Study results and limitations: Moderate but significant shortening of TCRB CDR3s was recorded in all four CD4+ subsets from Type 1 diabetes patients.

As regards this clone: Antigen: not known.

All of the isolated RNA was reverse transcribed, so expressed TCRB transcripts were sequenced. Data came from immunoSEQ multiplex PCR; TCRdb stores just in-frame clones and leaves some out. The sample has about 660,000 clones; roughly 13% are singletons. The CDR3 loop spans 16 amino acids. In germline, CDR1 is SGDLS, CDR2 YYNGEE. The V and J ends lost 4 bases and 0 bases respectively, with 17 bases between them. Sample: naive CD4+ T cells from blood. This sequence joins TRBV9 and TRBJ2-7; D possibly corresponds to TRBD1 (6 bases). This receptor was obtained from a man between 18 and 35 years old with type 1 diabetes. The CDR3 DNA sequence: TGTGCCAGCAGCCATGGGGGCAGCCAGAGCTCCTACGAGCAGTACTTC. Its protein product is CASSHGGSQSSYEQYF.